Listed below are T cell receptor beta chains from one sample, sequenced in a study of naive and memory T cell subsets. TCRdb analysed the UMI-ligation and nested PCR reads with MiXCR anew, one entry per CDR3 protein. The data show around 35,000 distinct CDR3 sequences, with approximately 11% seen just once and less than 4% held by the top ten. This specimen was skin, taken from a tuberculin skin test site. Receptor source: an adult in good health. Both conserved end residues are part of each CDR3. The order of the fields is V gene, J gene, CDR3 protein.

TRBV6-5,TRBJ1-6,CASSEYRGRRSPLHF
TRBV27,TRBJ2-2,CASSWGQNTGELFF
TRBV19,TRBJ1-5,CASSLFGISNQPQHF
TRBV5-1,TRBJ2-1,CASSLTPGQGVQSRYNEQFF
TRBV2,TRBJ1-2,CASRATGGGYYGYTF
TRBV7-2,TRBJ2-5,CASSPRLAGGKETQYF
TRBV5-6,TRBJ2-2,CASHQDKSVAGFTGELFF
TRBV20-1,TRBJ2-7,CSATPKDRVGEQYF
TRBV28,TRBJ2-7,CASSARTGGRNEQYF
TRBV20-1,TRBJ1-6,CSARAPGQGASSPLHF
TRBV5-5,TRBJ2-5,CASSPDTQQGWKTQYF
TRBV6-5,TRBJ1-3,CASSYSEQGTGNTIYF
TRBV15,TRBJ1-1,CATSTMRGHEAFF
TRBV5-6,TRBJ1-1,CASSIGQGSDTEAFF
TRBV28,TRBJ2-7,CASSSLSRDRIIYEQYF
TRBV27,TRBJ2-2,CASSLSTSGSGELFF
TRBV20-1,TRBJ2-5,CSARAQETQYF
TRBV24-1,TRBJ2-1,CATSGGTGQEYNEQFF
TRBV12-3/TRBV12-4,TRBJ2-3,CASSPITSGRPHTDTQYF
TRBV18,TRBJ1-2,CASSGEPLYGYTF
TRBV7-9,TRBJ1-2,CASSQDNYGYTF
TRBV6-1,TRBJ2-7,CASRPLAGDFFEQYF
TRBV11-2,TRBJ1-5,CASSLSSNQPQHF
TRBV19,TRBJ2-1,CASRGIAGADYNEQFF
TRBV11-2,TRBJ2-1,CATTALAGSYNEQFF
TRBV14,TRBJ2-7,CASSRQGAASYEQYF
TRBV7-2,TRBJ2-5,CASSGGRQGETQYF
TRBV5-1,TRBJ2-3,CASSPGLGTDTQYF
TRBV28,TRBJ2-7,CASSLGQGSYEQYF
TRBV30,TRBJ1-1,CAWSEAGHTEAFF
TRBV7-2,TRBJ1-3,CASSFLGVSGNTIYF
TRBV20-1,TRBJ1-4,CSAANRRNEKLFF
TRBV20-1,TRBJ2-1,CSGQREYNEQFF
TRBV28,TRBJ1-1,CASEENTEAFF
TRBV29-1,TRBJ1-1,CSVSKGEANTEAFF
TRBV20-1,TRBJ2-1,CSVPPGLAGAYSYNEQFF
TRBV20-1,TRBJ2-3,CSAIAVGTDTQYF
TRBV7-9,TRBJ2-2,CASSPWDSRTTGELFF
TRBV7-2,TRBJ2-3,CASSPDSTDTQYF
TRBV15,TRBJ1-5,CATSRDLTGTGSNQPQHF
TRBV4-1,TRBJ1-6,CASSQVGNLNSYNSPLHF
TRBV5-1,TRBJ1-6,CASSLGETYSPLHF
TRBV7-6,TRBJ1-3,CASSLGRFSGNTIYF
TRBV7-2,TRBJ2-7,CASSSRQIPYEQYF
TRBV4-2,TRBJ1-1,CASSQDWYGKNTEAFF
TRBV13,TRBJ2-7,CASSVARDTSYEQYF
TRBV11-3,TRBJ2-1,CASSSRLVGEQFF
TRBV7-9,TRBJ2-1,CASSSQGRGGLGSYNEQFF
TRBV9,TRBJ2-3,CASSERSGGSDTQYF